Listed below are T cell receptor beta chains from one sample, sequenced in a study of CD8 T cells in ankylosing spondylitis. Using its own MiXCR run on the 5' RACE reads, TCRdb lists one record per CDR3 protein. The sample holds 150,000 or so distinct CDR3 sequences; around a tenth are singletons and the top ten take about 28%. Sequenced: blood, either unsorted or a sorted T cell fraction (not recorded which). Every receptor here comes from a male donor with ankylosing spondylitis or in good health (not recorded which). Each CDR3 is given with its conserved first and last residue.

J,V,CDR3
TRBJ1-1,TRBV5-1,CASSLEQPGSTEAFF
TRBJ1-5,TRBV12-3/TRBV12-4,CASTLRGGQPQHF
TRBJ2-1,TRBV2,CAGTSGPYNEQFF
TRBJ2-1,TRBV7-8,CASSLRPTYNEQFF
TRBJ2-5,TRBV20-1,CSAPTGGGETQYF
TRBJ2-1,TRBV5-1,CASSLGVAGRSGSYNEQFF
TRBJ2-3,TRBV21-1,CASSPPDRGHEDTQYF
TRBJ2-1,TRBV6-1,CASNDRTSAKSSYNEQFF
TRBJ2-7,TRBV18,CASSPGLAERYEQYF
TRBJ2-3,TRBV3-1,CASSQVLAQYTQYF
TRBJ2-1,TRBV18,CASSLRTGSGLANNEQFF
TRBJ2-5,TRBV29-1,CSVESGQETQYF
TRBJ2-3,TRBV20-1,CSARDPEGIGTDTQYF
TRBJ1-6,TRBV14,CASSHLQPPLHF
TRBJ2-7,TRBV6-1,CASTSGLFYEQYF
TRBJ1-3,TRBV5-1,CASSLGQVGNTIYF
TRBJ2-1,TRBV29-1,CSVNGVGTYNEQFF